This is a list of T cell receptor beta chains from one sample in a study of blood T cells in healthy people across ages. Each CDR3 protein is one row after TCRdb ran MiXCR on the 5' RACE reads. Among roughly 930,000 distinct CDR3 sequences listed, about 44% were seen once. Sequencing was carried out using blood. The source of these receptors is a man in his thirties or forties in good health. The CDR3 runs from the conserved cysteine through the conserved F or W.

cdr3_length v_call cdr3_aa
14 TRBV2 CASSEGRQVYEQYF
19 TRBV6-1 CASSRPGQASYGGDYEQYF
13 TRBV29-1 CSAGQGRNTEAFF
14 TRBV28 CASRGQGYMYEQYF
16 TRBV6-5 CASSYTLAGATDTQYF
15 TRBV3-1 CASSQGTAGYQPQHF
16 TRBV13 CASSHSPSGNTGELFF
14 TRBV20-1 CSARGRTVNTEAFF
17 TRBV13 CASSQRAQGGFGYEQYF
15 TRBV4-2 CASSQDVAWSTEAFF
13 TRBV2 CASSQEDRGTQYF
15 TRBV12-3/TRBV12-4 CASSPRTGANTEAFF
17 TRBV7-2 CASTRPGAPRMNTEAFF
16 TRBV7-2 CASSLGTGTGNYEQYF